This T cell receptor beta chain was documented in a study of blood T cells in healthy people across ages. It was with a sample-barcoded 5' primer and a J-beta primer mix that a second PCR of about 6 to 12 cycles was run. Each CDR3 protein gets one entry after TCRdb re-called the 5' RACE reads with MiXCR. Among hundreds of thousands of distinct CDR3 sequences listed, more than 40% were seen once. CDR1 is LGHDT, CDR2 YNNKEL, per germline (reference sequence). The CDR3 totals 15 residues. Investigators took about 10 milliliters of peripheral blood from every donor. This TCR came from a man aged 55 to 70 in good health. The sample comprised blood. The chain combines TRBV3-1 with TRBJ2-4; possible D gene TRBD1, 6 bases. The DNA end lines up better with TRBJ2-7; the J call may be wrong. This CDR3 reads CASSRGGTPGYEQYV. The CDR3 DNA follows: TGTGCCAGCAGCCGGGGTGGGACACCAGGCTACGAGCAGTACGTC.